This T cell receptor (beta chain) stems from a study of regulatory T cells in long-lasting Graves disease. Study in general: It was over 5 years of antithyroid drugs, with positive TSH receptor antibodies, that meant persistent Graves' disease. Study outcomes and limitations: Persistent cases of Graves' showed reduced TCR diversity relative to newly diagnosed patients. Newly diagnosed disease favored TRBV20-1 and TRBJ2-1 over persistent disease.

In building TCR beta libraries, iRepertoire HTBI primers were used together with Arm-PCR of CDR3 regions. TCRdb reprocessed the multiplex PCR reads via MiXCR and lists one record per CDR3 protein. Among some 330,000 distinct CDR3 sequences listed, approximately 23% were seen once. To note about this clonotype: The antigen remains unidentified.

Germline loops: CDR1 SGHAT, CDR2 FQNNGV. J was trimmed by 4 bases and V by 2 bases; bases with no gene match: 5. The length of the CDR3 is 15 residues. Regarding time point: persistent/refractory GD, antithyroid drugs over 5 years with positive TRAb. After RNA was extracted from PBMCs, the TCR library was made from it. This sample comprised peripheral blood mononuclear cells (PBMCs), obtained when the disease was refractory, from a patient treated with antithyroid drugs. The receptor was derived from a woman aged 40 to 55 with Graves disease. The V gene is TRBV11-2, the J gene TRBJ1-2; TRBD1 aligns across 9 bases. The CDR3 loop reads CASSLLATGGYGYTF. CDR3 sequence (DNA): TGTGCCAGCAGCTTACTGGCGACAGGGGGCTATGGCTACACCTTC.